This record looks at one T cell receptor (beta chain) sequence and its context. The source of the sample is a study of OX40 agonist ivuxolimab in advanced cancers. Germline loops: CDR1 SGHTA, CDR2 FQGNSA. The ends were cut back, 6 bases at V and 4 bases at J, with 14 bases in the middle. The CDR3 contains 14 residues. The repertoire was sequenced with immunoSEQ multiplex PCR; TCRdb's copy has only in-frame clones and lacks some. In the table there are tens of thousands of clones, about nine tenths of which are singletons. The chain has TRBV7-2 and TRBJ2-3; perhaps TRBD1 as D (5 bases). This receptor was taken from an adult with an advanced solid tumor such as melanoma, head and neck, liver or kidney cancer. The material sequenced was CD4+ or CD8+ T cells sorted from blood, taken in a trial of the OX40 agonist ivuxolimab. The CDR3 DNA sequence: TGTGCCAGCAGACCAGGGCCACAACCAGATACGCAGTATTTT. This gives the protein CASRPGPQPDTQYF.